This T cell receptor beta chain was identified in a study of tumor-infiltrating lymphocytes in glioblastoma multiforme. Study-wide results and caveats: Clone frequencies may be distorted by unequal TCR transcripts per cell. T cells were not sorted into functional subsets. Only one glioblastoma patient had TCR and mutation analysis.

Trimming cost V 0 bases and J 6 bases, with 19 bases left between them. Germline V lookup: CDR1 SGHRS, CDR2 YFSETQ. The CDR3 is made up of 16 amino acids. Three nested ARM-PCR rounds with V-beta and C-beta primers built TCRB libraries. A C-beta primer primed TCRB cDNA from approximately 0.5 ug RNA. A single record per CDR3 protein comes from TCRdb applying MiXCR to the multiplex PCR reads. The sample includes 13,000 or so distinct CDR3 sequences, roughly 68% of them seen just once. Concerning this clonotype itself: Antigen unknown. It may be a read error: a sequence one base away is much more abundant.

Input material: brain tumor tissue. The rearrangement uses TRBV5-1 and TRBJ2-7; D gene ambiguous. The source of this sequence is a male donor with glioblastoma. The CDR3 region has the DNA TGCGCCAGCAGCTTGGAAAGGACCCTAGGTCTGGTCGAGCAGTACTTC. This sequence encodes CASSLERTLGLVEQYF. The variable domain in full, completed from reference TRBV5-1 and TRBJ2-7, reads KAGVTQTPRYLIKTRGQQVTLSCSPISGHRSVSWYQQTPGQGLQFLFEYFSETQRNKGNFPGRFSGRQFSNSRSEMNVSTLELGDSALYLCASSLERTLGLVEQYFGPGTRLTVT.